This TCR beta chain was observed in a study of T cell responses to AZD1222 COVID-19 vaccine. On this clone: Its antigen is not identified.

Study-wide points: Epitopes outside B.1.351 and B.1.1.7 mutated regions reportedly drew nearly half of spike TCRs.

The CDR3 has 12 residues. Trimming removed 5 bases from V and 2 bases from J, with 10 bases in between. CDR1 SQVTM and CDR2 ANQGSEA come from the germline V gene. The repertoire was sequenced with immunoSEQ multiplex PCR; TCRdb's copy has only in-frame clones and lacks some. The sample lists 90,000 to 120,000 clones, more than 75% seen once, with around 20% in the top ten. The material sequenced was peripheral blood, taken on day 0 of AZD1222 vaccination. The receptor was derived from an adult in good health. The chain links TRBV29-1 to TRBJ2-7; D is undetermined. The CDR3 is CSVRTDTYEQYF. CDR3 in DNA: TGCAGCGTTAGGACGGATACCTACGAGCAGTACTTC.